The next 11 T cell receptor beta chains were all read from a single sample in a study of beta chain features in type 1 diabetes listed by TCRdb under 2018. The library came from the immunoSEQ multiplex PCR assay. The entire isolated RNA was reverse transcribed using the High Capacity cDNA Reverse Transcription Kit, and thus expressed TCRB transcripts were sequenced. TCRdb obtained this table from immuneACCESS and retained in-frame rearrangements with V and J assigned. These tables miss some clones; where compared with another copy, unresolved V genes account for less than half of the shortfall, and the remainder is unexplained. In all, the sample holds roughly 150,000 clones, and 6.5% to 9.5% of those were seen once. About 0.9% of the sample lies in the top ten. The full study reports these points: In all four CD4+ subsets, TCRB CDR3 length was moderately but significantly shorter in type 1 diabetes patients.

The antigens for these receptors are not known. Sequencing was carried out using central memory CD4+ T cells from blood. Every receptor here comes from a woman aged 40 to 49 with type 1 diabetes.

This clone has only one observation. This chain uses TRBV6-1 with TRBJ1-1; no definite D call. Deletions cut 3 bases from V and 4 bases from J, with 12 bases between. Germline lookup yields CDR1 MNHNS and CDR2 SASEGT. The CDR3 contains 14 residues. Here the CDR3 reads CASSETYSGTEAFF. The CDR3 DNA sequence: TGTGCCAGCAGTGAGACTTACTCGGGCACTGAAGCTTTCTTT.

This chain's CDR3 is CASSVGTGETQYF. The CDR3 region has the DNA TGCGCCAGCAGCGTCGGGACAGGGGAGACCCAGTACTTC. The chain employs TRBV5-1 and TRBJ2-5; 9 positions agree with TRBD1. The CDR3 consists of 13 residues. Germline V gene data show CDR1 as SGHRS and CDR2 as YFSETQ. The ends lost 4 bases at V and 5 bases at J; junction bases unmatched: 3.

This clone was detected ten times or more. The chain carries TRBV7-9 and TRBJ2-7; possible D gene TRBD1, 5 bases. The CDR3 is 12 residues long. V lost 6 bases to trimming and J lost 6 bases, with 12 bases between them. CDR1 and CDR2 (germline): SEHNR, FQNEAQ (reference sequence). CDR3 sequence reads: CASSQGGTEQYF. The DNA for the CDR3 is TGTGCCAGCAGTCAGGGTGGCACCGAGCAGTACTTC.

The chain uses TRBV7-9 and TRBJ2-7; no reliable D call. The CDR3 has 16 amino acids. V lost 3 bases and J 0 bases, leaving 15 bases between the germline ends. Germline CDR1 is SEHNR and CDR2 is FQNEAQ (reference sequence). The CDR3 DNA is TGTGCCAGCAGCTTTGGGCCTGGTCCCAGCTCCTACGAGCAGTACTTC. It yields the protein CASSFGPGPSSYEQYF.

In this sample, this clone turned up a few times. The chain has TRBV28 and TRBJ2-1, with 14 positions matching TRBD2. This CDR3 has 17 amino acids. Germline V gives CDR1 MDHEN, CDR2 SYDVKM. Trimming removed 6 bases from V and 3 bases from J; junction bases left unmatched: 7. The CDR3 spells CASRGGLAGVYYNEQFF. The CDR3 nucleotides read TGTGCCAGCAGGGGGGGACTAGCGGGGGTGTACTACAATGAGCAGTTCTTC.

This clone appeared a few times. The chain uses TRBV7-2 and TRBJ2-7, with D perhaps matching TRBD2 (5 bases). This CDR3 has 14 residues. V lost 4 bases to trimming and J lost 5 bases, with 15 bases between them. Germline V lookup: CDR1 SGHTA, CDR2 FQGNSA. As DNA, the CDR3 is TGTGCCAGCAGCTATGTTAGAGGGAGCGACGAGCAGTACTTC. Translation gives CASSYVRGSDEQYF.

This clone has more than one count but fewer than ten. The V call is TRBV2, the J call TRBJ2-7, with 10 positions matching TRBD2. The CDR3 sequence is 16 residues long. The germline gives CDR1 SNHLY, CDR2 FYNNEI. The V segment lost 6 bases and the J segment 0 bases; nucleotides outside the gene matches: 8. The CDR3 loop reads CASRAIAGGGSYEQYF. CDR3 nucleotide sequence: TGTGCCAGCAGGGCCATAGCGGGAGGAGGCTCCTACGAGCAGTACTTC.

The J gene is TRBJ2-2, the V gene TRBV6-6; TRBD2 matches 8 bases. Germline lookup yields CDR1 MNHNY and CDR2 SVGAGI (reference sequence). The CDR3 has 16 amino acids. The J segment lost 2 bases and the V segment lost 4 bases, leaving 6 bases of the junction unmatched. CDR3 residues: CASSSGRGANTGELFF. In DNA form, the CDR3 reads TGTGCCAGCAGTTCGGGGCGGGGGGCCAACACCGGGGAGCTGTTTTTT.

This clone was seen ten or more times. The chain recombines TRBV23-1 with TRBJ1-2; 7 bases map to TRBD1. TRBV23-1 is identified as an open reading frame with a role that is uncertain. Trimming cost V 4 bases and J 2 bases; bases outside gene matches: 10. The CDR3 sequence is 16 residues long. CDR3 DNA sequence: TGCGCCAGCAGTCGCGCCTCGGACAGGCGGAACTATGGCTACACCTTC. Its translation: CASSRASDRRNYGYTF.

This clone was seen more than once but under ten times. This rearrangement joins TRBV5-1 to TRBJ2-4; TRBD2 matches 9 bases. This CDR3 has 14 amino acids. Germline assignment: CDR1 SGHRS and CDR2 YFSETQ. V lost 5 bases and J lost 7; bases outside the gene matches: 7. Here the CDR3 DNA reads TGCGCCAGCAGTTCCGGGACTAGCTATAACATTCAGTACTTC. Translation gives CASSSGTSYNIQYF.

This clone turned up a few times. V gene TRBV28 combines with J gene TRBJ2-3; 10 nucleotides align to TRBD2. After removal of 6 bases from V and 6 bases from J, the junction contained 9 bases not matched to a gene. The CDR3 is 15 amino acids. CDR1 is MDHEN, CDR2 SYDVKM, per germline. The CDR3 DNA sequence: TGTGCCAGCAGCCCTCAGCGGGGGGGTGGGGATACGCAGTATTTT. It specifies CASSPQRGGGDTQYF.